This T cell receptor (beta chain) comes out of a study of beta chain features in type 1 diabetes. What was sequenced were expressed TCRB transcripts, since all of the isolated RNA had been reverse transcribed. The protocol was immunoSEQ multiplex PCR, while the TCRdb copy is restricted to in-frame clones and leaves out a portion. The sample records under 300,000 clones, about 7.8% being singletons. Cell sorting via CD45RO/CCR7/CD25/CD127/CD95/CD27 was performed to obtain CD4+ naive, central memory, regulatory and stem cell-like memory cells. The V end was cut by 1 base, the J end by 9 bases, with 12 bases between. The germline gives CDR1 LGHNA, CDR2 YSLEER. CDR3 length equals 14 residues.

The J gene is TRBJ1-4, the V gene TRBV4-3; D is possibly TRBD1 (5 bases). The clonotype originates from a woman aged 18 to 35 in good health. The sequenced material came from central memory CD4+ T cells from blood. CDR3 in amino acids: CASSQGPGGKKLFF. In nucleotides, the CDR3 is TGCGCCAGCAGCCAAGGCCCGGGGGGAAAAAAACTGTTTTTT.